Listed below are T cell receptor beta chains from one sample, sequenced in a study of T-cell reconstitution after alpha-beta-depleted transplantation in children. TCRdb reprocessed the PCR reads via MiXCR and lists one record per CDR3 protein. The data contain about 200,000 distinct CDR3 sequences, about 8.4% of them seen just once; the ten biggest clones take up roughly a third. This material consisted of PBMCs, mostly from graft donor cells, taken 360 days after TCRalphabeta/CD19-depleted stem cell transplant. The receptors were gathered from a male patient aged 2-9 years who had a stem cell transplant for acute myeloid leukemia, so the T cells may come from the graft donor. Each CDR3 is given with its conserved first and last residue. A D gene is named only where the DNA matches it firmly. Clone size, where shown, is once, few, many, or a class for clones that have expanded.

TGTGCCACCAGTGACTCCCAAACTAGCGGGGGGCGCAATGAGCAGTTCTTC	CATSDSQTSGGRNEQFF	TRBV24-1	-	TRBD2	TRBJ2-1	17
TGCAGGGCCGGGGCAGGGGAGGACTATGGCTACACCTTC	CRAGAGEDYGYTF	TRBV20-1	-	-	TRBJ1-2	13
TGCGCCAGCAGCTTGGGGACAGGGGATCAGCCCCAGCATTTT	CASSLGTGDQPQHF	TRBV5-1	few	TRBD1	TRBJ1-5	14
TGTGCCAGCAGTTATGGGGGTGAAGCTTTCTTT	CASSYGGEAFF	TRBV6-2/TRBV6-3	few	-	TRBJ1-1	11
TGCAGCGTTGACGAGGGGTCGAACACTGAAGCTTTCTTT	CSVDEGSNTEAFF	TRBV29-1	many	-	TRBJ1-1	13
TGCGCCAGCAGCCGTTCCGGGACTCAAGAGACCCAGTACTTC	CASSRSGTQETQYF	TRBV4-3	many	-	TRBJ2-5	14
TGTGCCAGCTCACCACGCGGGACCGACACTGAAGCTTTCTTT	CASSPRGTDTEAFF	TRBV18	few	-	TRBJ1-1	14
TGTGCCAGCAGTAATACTAGCGGGGGGGGATCCCAGTTCTTC	CASSNTSGGGSQFF	TRBV12-3/TRBV12-4	many	TRBD2	TRBJ2-1	14
TGTGCCAGCACCCAACCTTCCTACGAGCAGTACTTC	CASTQPSYEQYF	TRBV6-1	-	-	TRBJ2-7	12
TGTGCCAGCAGTTTGGGCGGGGGGGCAGGTTGGGACTTC	CASSLGGGAGWDF	TRBV12-3/TRBV12-4	-	TRBD2	TRBJ2-4	13
TGTGCCAGCTCACCACCGGGACCTAGCTATCAGCCCCAGCATTTT	CASSPPGPSYQPQHF	TRBV18	many	-	TRBJ1-5	15
TGCGCCAGCAGCCAAGCGCACTCGGCGGGGAAGGATCCGTACTTC	CASSQAHSAGKDPYF	TRBV4-3	few	-	TRBJ2-7	15
TGTGCCACCAGCAGAGATATAGGACGACCACAGTACTTC	CATSRDIGRPQYF	TRBV15	-	-	TRBJ2-5	13
TGCGCCAGCAGCTTGGAGGCAGGGTGGTTAAACATTCAGTACTTC	CASSLEAGWLNIQYF	TRBV5-1	many	-	TRBJ2-4	15
TGTGCCAGCAGCTTCGGGGCTTACCAAGCTTTCTTT	CASSFGAYQAFF	TRBV7-2	many	-	TRBJ1-1	12
TGTGCCAGCAGAATCCTTCGGGGGGGTCGGAGCTACGAGCAGTACTTC	CASRILRGGRSYEQYF	TRBV12-3/TRBV12-4	many	TRBD2	TRBJ2-7	16
TGTGCCATCACCGTGGACAGTCGTTTTGAGGAGCAGTACTTC	CAITVDSRFEEQYF	TRBV10-3	many	-	TRBJ2-7	14
TGTGCCATCAGTGGGAGCTTAACTGACAGGGTTCTTGGCAATGAGCAGTTCTTC	CAISGSLTDRVLGNEQFF	TRBV10-3	many	TRBD1	TRBJ2-1	18
TGCAGTGCGTCAGGCCCACAGGGGGCGGAGGAGCAGTACTTC	CSASGPQGAEEQYF	TRBV20-1	many	TRBD1	TRBJ2-7	14
TGTGCCAGCAGCTTAATGCAAGGTGGACCAGCGGAGACCCAGTACTTC	CASSLMQGGPAETQYF	TRBV7-9	-	-	TRBJ2-5	16
TGCAGCGGCCGGGAGGGGACAGAAAGGGAGACCCAGTACTTC	CSGREGTERETQYF	TRBV29-1	few	-	TRBJ2-5	14
TGTGCCACCCGTGACAGGGAACCATACAATGAGCAGTTCTTC	CATRDREPYNEQFF	TRBV24-1	many	TRBD1	TRBJ2-1	14
TGTGCCAGCAGGCTGACAGGGGGAGTCTATGGCTACACCTTC	CASRLTGGVYGYTF	TRBV2	few	TRBD1	TRBJ1-2	14
TGTGCCAGCAGCCCGGAACGGCTAGCGGGAGACAATGAGCAGTTCTTC	CASSPERLAGDNEQFF	TRBV5-6	-	TRBD2	TRBJ2-1	16
TGCAGCGTTCGTGGACAGGGGGCTCTCAATGAGCAGTTCTTC	CSVRGQGALNEQFF	TRBV29-1	many	TRBD1	TRBJ2-1	14
TGTGCCAGCAGCTTAGGGCCAACTAACTATGGCTACACCTTC	CASSLGPTNYGYTF	TRBV7-6	few	-	TRBJ1-2	14
TGTGCCAGCAGGTCAGGGCTGACTAACTATGGCTACACCTTC	CASRSGLTNYGYTF	TRBV12-3/TRBV12-4	-	-	TRBJ1-2	14
TGCAGTGCCCTTGACAGGGGAAATTCACCCCTCCACTTT	CSALDRGNSPLHF	TRBV20-1	few	TRBD1	TRBJ1-6	13
TGTGCCAGCAGTTCGAGAACCTCCGTGTTCTTC	CASSSRTSVFF	TRBV12-3/TRBV12-4	few	-	TRBJ2-1	11
TGCAGTGCTAGAAGCCGATTTAATGAAAAACTGTTTTTT	CSARSRFNEKLFF	TRBV20-1	many	-	TRBJ1-4	13
TGCGCCAGCAGTACTGGACAGTCTACCGGGGAGCTGTTTTTT	CASSTGQSTGELFF	TRBV5-1	many	-	TRBJ2-2	14
TGTGCCAGCAGCCTCGCAGGGTGGTGGGAGACCCAGTACTTC	CASSLAGWWETQYF	TRBV11-1	many	-	TRBJ2-5	14
TGTGCCAGCAGCGCCCGGAGGGGACAAGAGACCCAGTACTTC	CASSARRGQETQYF	TRBV11-2	few	-	TRBJ2-5	14
TGTGCCAGCAGCCAAGAGAATCCTAGCGGGAGGGAGGCAGATACGCAGTATTTT	CASSQENPSGREADTQYF	TRBV4-2	few	TRBD2	TRBJ2-3	18
TGTGCCAGCAGTTACTCCCAATTACAGGGAACGCGCGGCTACACCTTC	CASSYSQLQGTRGYTF	TRBV6-5	-	-	TRBJ1-2	16
TGCAGCGTTGAAAGGGGACTTTCGCCGCTAGCGGGATCAGAGACCCAGTACTTC	CSVERGLSPLAGSETQYF	TRBV29-1	many	TRBD2	TRBJ2-5	18
TGTGCCAGCAGTCCACCCCGGACAGGGGGGCTCACAGATACGCAGTATTTT	CASSPPRTGGLTDTQYF	TRBV6-1	many	TRBD1	TRBJ2-3	17
TGTGCCAGCAACCTAGCGGGGGGCCTAAGCTCCTACAATGAGCAGTTCTTC	CASNLAGGLSSYNEQFF	TRBV12-3/TRBV12-4	few	TRBD2	TRBJ2-1	17
TGCAGTGCTAGCGCGGGGCAGGAAAAACTGTTTTTT	CSASAGQEKLFF	TRBV20-1	-	-	TRBJ1-4	12
TGTGCCAGCAGTTACTCGATCCGCACAGATACGCAGTATTTT	CASSYSIRTDTQYF	TRBV6-5	-	-	TRBJ2-3	14
TGTGCCAGCAGTGATGTACTGAGCACAGATACGCAGTATTTT	CASSDVLSTDTQYF	TRBV25-1	many	-	TRBJ2-3	14
TGTGCCAGCAGCACCTCTAGCGGGGGGATGAAAGAGACCCAGTACTTC	CASSTSSGGMKETQYF	TRBV7-9	-	TRBD2	TRBJ2-5	16
TGCGCCAGCAGCCACCGGGGTCAGGCCAAAAACATTCAGTACTTC	CASSHRGQAKNIQYF	TRBV4-1	-	-	TRBJ2-4	15
TGCGCCAGCAGCTACGGGACCCTGAACGAGGAGTACTTC	CASSYGTLNEEYF	TRBV5-1	-	-	TRBJ2-7	13
TGTGCCAGTAGTAACAGAAAGCATTTAAGGAACAATGAGCAGTTCTTC	CASSNRKHLRNNEQFF	TRBV19	-	-	TRBJ2-1	16
TGTGCCAGCAGTTTATCGGGACAGCCTAACTATGGCTACACCTTC	CASSLSGQPNYGYTF	TRBV27	few	TRBD1	TRBJ1-2	15
TGCAGTGCCGACGCCGGGCGGGCCAATGAGCAGTTCTTC	CSADAGRANEQFF	TRBV20-1	-	-	TRBJ2-1	13
TGCAGTGCTAGAACATGGGGGGGGATGGCAGCCAAAAACATTCAGTACTTC	CSARTWGGMAAKNIQYF	TRBV20-1	many	TRBD2	TRBJ2-4	17
TGTGCCAGCAGCTTACGACCGGGGAACACTGAAGCTTTCTTT	CASSLRPGNTEAFF	TRBV5-6	many	-	TRBJ1-1	14
TGTGCCATCAGTGAGTCTCCGGGACTAGCGGTTCCGTCAGATACGCAGTATTTT	CAISESPGLAVPSDTQYF	TRBV10-3	many	TRBD2	TRBJ2-3	18
TGTGCCAGCAGACCGCGGGGCGACTCCCTTCTTAACTATGGCTACACCTTC	CASRPRGDSLLNYGYTF	TRBV7-2	few	-	TRBJ1-2	17
TGCAGTGCTAGAGCCCCAACTAGCGGGAGGGTTTACGAGCAGTACTTC	CSARAPTSGRVYEQYF	TRBV20-1	few	TRBD2	TRBJ2-7	16
TGTGCCAGCAGTTTAGACAGGAACCCCTACGAGCAGTACTTC	CASSLDRNPYEQYF	TRBV28	many	-	TRBJ2-7	14
TGCGCCAGCAGCTTAGGAAGACTAGCGGGGGACACAGATACGCAGTATTTT	CASSLGRLAGDTDTQYF	TRBV5-1	many	TRBD2	TRBJ2-3	17
TGTGCCAGCGTCGGAAACCAAGAGACCCAGTACTTC	CASVGNQETQYF	TRBV28	-	-	TRBJ2-5	12
TGCAGCGTTGTAGGGAGTGGTGGCTACACCTTC	CSVVGSGGYTF	TRBV29-1	many	-	TRBJ1-2	11
TGCAGTGCTAGAAATAGGGGGAATGAGCAGTTCTTC	CSARNRGNEQFF	TRBV20-1	many	-	TRBJ2-1	12